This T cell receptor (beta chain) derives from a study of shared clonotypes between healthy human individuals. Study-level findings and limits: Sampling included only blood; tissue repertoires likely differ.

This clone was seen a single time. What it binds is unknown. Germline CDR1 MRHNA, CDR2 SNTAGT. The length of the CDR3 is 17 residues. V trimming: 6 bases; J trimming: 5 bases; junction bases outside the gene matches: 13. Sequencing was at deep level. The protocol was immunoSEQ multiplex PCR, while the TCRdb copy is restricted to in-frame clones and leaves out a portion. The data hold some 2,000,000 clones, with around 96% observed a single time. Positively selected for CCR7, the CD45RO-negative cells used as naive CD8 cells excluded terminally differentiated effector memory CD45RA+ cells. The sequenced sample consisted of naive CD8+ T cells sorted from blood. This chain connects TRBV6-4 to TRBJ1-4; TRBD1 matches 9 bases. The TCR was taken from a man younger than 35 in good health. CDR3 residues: CASRFRDRDPSNEKLFF. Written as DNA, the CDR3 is TGTGCCAGCAGGTTCCGGGACAGGGACCCTTCAAATGAAAAACTGTTTTTT.